A selection of T cell receptor beta chains follows, all from one sample in a study of OX40 agonist ivuxolimab in advanced cancers. Profiled with immunoSEQ multiplex PCR; TCRdb holds only in-frame clones, not every one. This sample has 10,000 or so clones; about 75% occur once, and the top ten carry roughly 31%. This specimen consisted of CD4+ or CD8+ T cells sorted from blood, obtained in a trial of the OX40 agonist ivuxolimab. The receptor source for this set is an adult with an advanced solid tumor such as melanoma, head and neck, liver or kidney cancer. Both conserved end residues are part of each CDR3. D genes are given only for firm matches. The listing skips clone size in some rows; elsewhere it reads once, few, many or a size class.

TRBV7-8	TRBJ2-1	NA	NA	CASSLVSHKGNEQFF	TGTGCCAGCAGCTTAGTTAGCCATAAGGGGAATGAGCAGTTCTTC
TRBV6-6	TRBJ1-5	NA	NA	CASRAGVSNQPQHF	TGTGCCAGCAGGGCAGGGGTTAGCAATCAGCCCCAGCATTTT
TRBV30	TRBJ2-3	NA	TRBD2	CAWTGTSGRGSYGTDTQYF	TGTGCCTGGACAGGGACTAGCGGGAGGGGTTCCTACGGCACAGATACGCAGTATTTT
TRBV7-8	TRBJ2-3	NA	TRBD2	CAGDTGTSGTDTQYF	TGTGCCGGCGATACCGGGACTAGCGGGACAGATACGCAGTATTTT
TRBV6-1	TRBJ2-1	NA	NA	CASNRANEQFF	TGTGCCAGTAACAGGGCCAATGAGCAGTTCTTC
TRBV6-4	TRBJ2-1	NA	TRBD2	CASSDWGGNEQFF	TGTGCCAGCAGTGACTGGGGGGGAAATGAGCAGTTCTTC
TRBV7-9	TRBJ1-4	NA	NA	CASSQDVGSNEKLFF	TGCGCCAGCAGCCAAGATGTCGGCTCCAATGAAAAACTGTTTTTT
TRBV11-2	TRBJ2-5	NA	NA	CASSFGLGPRETQYF	TGTGCCAGCAGCTTCGGGCTGGGACCCCGGGAGACCCAGTACTTC
TRBV11-2	TRBJ2-3	NA	TRBD2	CASSTMGGGNTDTQYF	TGTGCCAGCAGCACGATGGGGGGGGGTAACACAGATACGCAGTATTTT
TRBV6-5	TRBJ1-2	once	TRBD1	CASSYGEGAYGYTF	TGTGCCAGCAGTTACGGTGAGGGGGCCTATGGCTACACCTTC
TRBV25-1	TRBJ2-1	few	NA	CASSLILNEQFF	TGTGCCAGCAGTCTAATCCTCAATGAGCAGTTCTTC
TRBV4-2	TRBJ2-3	few	NA	CASSPAGGTSTDTQYF	TGTGCCAGCAGCCCGGCAGGAGGTACTAGCACAGATACGCAGTATTTT
TRBV6-1	TRBJ1-1	NA	NA	CASENQGENTEAFF	TGTGCCAGCGAGAACCAGGGCGAAAACACTGAAGCTTTCTTT
TRBV5-1	TRBJ1-4	NA	NA	CASSSTAGIGTNEKLFF	TGCGCCAGCAGCTCGACAGCCGGAATCGGGACTAATGAAAAACTGTTTTTT
TRBV6-6	TRBJ1-2	once	NA	CASSLRANYGYTF	TGTGCCAGCTCCCTTAGAGCTAACTATGGCTACACCTTC
TRBV18	TRBJ2-7	NA	TRBD2	CASSPSQRELYEQYF	TGTGCCAGCTCACCTTCCCAGCGGGAGCTCTACGAGCAGTACTTC
TRBV5-4	TRBJ2-7	NA	NA	CASSEGPYLSYEQYF	TGTGCCAGCTCCGAGGGACCTTACCTCTCTTACGAGCAGTACTTC
TRBV9	TRBJ2-3	NA	NA	CASSSDSRPGGDTQYF	TGTGCCAGCAGCTCCGATTCTAGGCCTGGTGGAGATACGCAGTATTTT
TRBV29-1	TRBJ2-1	NA	NA	CSALGGPAGVFYNEQFF	TGCAGCGCCCTGGGGGGCCCGGCGGGAGTATTTTACAATGAGCAGTTCTTC
TRBV7-6	TRBJ2-1	once	NA	CASSLGGANEQFF	TGTGCCAGCAGCTTAGGAGGGGCGAATGAGCAGTTCTTC
TRBV9	TRBJ2-1	NA	TRBD2	CASSVTGSGRAGWSSYNEQFF	TGTGCCAGCAGCGTCACAGGGAGCGGGAGGGCCGGATGGAGCTCCTACAATGAGCAGTTCTTC
TRBV5-4	TRBJ1-1	NA	TRBD1	CASSLSRTGNTEAFF	TGTGCCAGCAGCTTGTCAAGGACAGGGAACACTGAAGCTTTCTTT
TRBV19	TRBJ1-5	NA	NA	CASSIEGGQPNQPQHF	TGTGCCAGTAGTATAGAAGGAGGGCAGCCTAATCAGCCCCAGCATTTT
TRBV7-8	TRBJ2-1	once	NA	CASSLARENEQFF	TGTGCCAGCAGCTTAGCCCGGGAAAATGAGCAGTTCTTC
TRBV9	TRBJ1-2	NA	TRBD1	CASSVEGAASYGYTF	TGTGCCAGCAGCGTAGAGGGGGCGGCCTCCTATGGCTACACCTTC
TRBV27	TRBJ2-5	NA	NA	CASSLYLTETQYF	TGTGCCAGCAGTTTATACCTAACAGAGACCCAGTACTTC
TRBV9	TRBJ2-1	medium-sized	TRBD2	CASSSRTSSTRNEQFF	TGTGCCAGCAGCTCAAGGACTAGCTCTACCCGGAATGAGCAGTTCTTC
TRBV7-6	TRBJ2-1	few	TRBD2	CASSQQGLAEYNEQFF	TGTGCCAGCAGCCAACAGGGACTAGCAGAGTACAATGAGCAGTTCTTC
TRBV29-1	TRBJ1-4	medium-sized	NA	CSAGRAATNEKLFF	TGCAGCGCTGGACGGGCCGCAACTAATGAAAAACTGTTTTTT
TRBV7-6	TRBJ1-1	once	NA	CASSLQGNRAFF	TGTGCCAGCAGCTTACAGGGTAATCGAGCTTTCTTT
TRBV7-8	TRBJ1-2	large	NA	CASSSAEGVYGYTF	TGTGCCAGCAGCTCCGCAGAAGGGGTCTATGGCTACACCTTC